These T cell receptor beta chains were read from a single sample in a study of blood T cells in healthy people across ages. TCRdb re-called the 5' RACE reads with MiXCR, one entry per CDR3 protein. The sample lists roughly 1.5 million distinct CDR3 sequences; 35% to 45% were seen once. The sequenced sample consisted of blood. The source is a woman aged 18-29 years in good health. CDR3s include the opening cysteine and the closing phenylalanine or tryptophan. The D gene is left open where the match is weak. The size field is filled for only some rows; it gives once, few, many or a size class.

.	.	TRBV28	TRBJ1-1	CASSTSGGEAFF	TGTGCCAGCAGTACATCGGGGGGCGAAGCTTTCTTT
.	.	TRBV4-3	TRBJ2-4	CASSQDFGGGGDIQYF	TGCGCCAGCAGCCAAGATTTCGGCGGAGGCGGGGACATTCAGTACTTC
few	.	TRBV4-3	TRBJ1-2	CASSQDLGNGYTF	TGCGCCAGCAGCCAAGATCTAGGGAATGGCTACACCTTC
few	.	TRBV7-9	TRBJ2-1	CASSSPFGRSSYNEQFF	TGTGCCAGCAGCTCGCCCTTTGGACGGAGCTCCTACAATGAGCAGTTCTTC
.	.	TRBV5-1	TRBJ2-2	CASSEAVSTGELFF	TGCGCCAGCAGCGAGGCGGTTTCTACCGGGGAGCTGTTTTTT
.	.	TRBV6-1	TRBJ2-3	CASSERGHFYTDTQYF	TGTGCCAGCAGTGAACGGGGACACTTCTACACAGATACGCAGTATTTT
.	.	TRBV4-3	TRBJ2-1	CASSQDSVGVSYNEQFF	TGCGCCAGCAGCCAAGATTCGGTGGGGGTCTCCTACAATGAGCAGTTCTTC
.	.	TRBV7-8	TRBJ2-5	CASSKGRATETQYF	TGTGCCAGCAGCAAGGGACGCGCGACGGAGACCCAGTACTTC
few	TRBD2	TRBV11-3	TRBJ2-3	CASSLGGLHTDTQYF	TGTGCCAGCAGCTTAGGGGGACTACACACAGATACGCAGTATTTT
.	TRBD2	TRBV5-1	TRBJ2-3	CASSFIVAGEDTQYF	TGCGCCAGCAGCTTCATCGTAGCGGGGGAAGATACGCAGTATTTT
few	.	TRBV20-1	TRBJ2-7	CSAHKTSGYEQYF	TGCAGTGCTCATAAGACCTCGGGCTACGAGCAGTACTTC
.	.	TRBV4-3	TRBJ2-7	CASSQPGGSYEQYF	TGCGCCAGCAGCCAACCTGGGGGGTCCTACGAGCAGTACTTC
few	TRBD1	TRBV20-1	TRBJ1-5	CSAAGGLRNQPQHF	TGCAGTGCGGCAGGGGGTTTACGCAATCAGCCCCAGCATTTT
few	.	TRBV30	TRBJ2-1	CAWEQGSYNEQFF	TGTGCCTGGGAACAGGGTTCCTACAATGAGCAGTTCTTC
few	TRBD2	TRBV20-1	TRBJ2-7	CSARATSRYEQYF	TGCAGTGCTAGAGCGACTAGCCGCTACGAGCAGTACTTC
few	.	TRBV7-9	TRBJ1-2	CASSLGDTGATYGYTF	TGTGCCAGCAGCTTAGGGGACACGGGCGCTACCTATGGCTACACCTTC
.	.	TRBV11-2	TRBJ2-1	CASSFGAGQETQFF	TGTGCCAGCAGCTTTGGGGCGGGACAAGAGACCCAGTTCTTC
.	.	TRBV28	TRBJ2-5	CASSLSIGEETQYF	TGTGCCAGCAGTTTATCAATAGGGGAAGAGACCCAGTACTTC
.	.	TRBV4-1	TRBJ1-2	CASSQDESRVDYGYTF	TGCGCCAGCAGCCAAGACGAGTCCAGGGTGGACTATGGCTACACCTTC
.	.	TRBV7-9	TRBJ1-1	CASRLITTAEAFF	TGTGCCAGCAGACTCATCACGACAGCCGAAGCTTTCTTT
.	.	TRBV19	TRBJ1-5	CASTPPGTGDYNQPQHF	TGTGCCAGTACTCCCCCAGGAACAGGAGACTACAATCAGCCCCAGCATTTT
.	.	TRBV20-1	TRBJ2-3	CSASIVRPARNTDTQYF	TGCAGTGCTAGTATAGTGCGGCCCGCCCGTAACACAGATACGCAGTATTTT
.	.	TRBV10-3	TRBJ1-1	CAIKLGATGNTEAFF	TGTGCCATCAAATTGGGGGCCACAGGGAACACTGAAGCTTTCTTT
once	.	TRBV28	TRBJ1-3	CASIRGPGNTIYF	TGTGCCAGCATAAGGGGCCCTGGAAACACCATATATTTT
.	TRBD2	TRBV20-1	TRBJ2-5	CSADTRGSGIPDLSQYF	TGCAGTGCTGACACTCGAGGTAGCGGGATCCCTGATTTATCGCAGTACTTC
few	TRBD2	TRBV10-3	TRBJ2-3	CATSGGATDTQYF	TGTGCCACCTCGGGGGGGGCGACAGATACGCAGTATTTT
.	.	TRBV6-2/TRBV6-3	TRBJ1-1	CASREEGPHEAFF	TGTGCCAGCAGGGAAGAGGGGCCCCACGAAGCTTTCTTT
few	TRBD1	TRBV7-9	TRBJ2-1	CASSPGQGVYNEQFF	TGTGCCAGCAGCCCGGGACAGGGCGTCTACAATGAGCAGTTCTTC
.	TRBD2	TRBV4-3	TRBJ2-1	CASSHLTSGEESYNEQFF	TGCGCCAGCAGCCACCTAACTAGCGGGGAGGAATCCTACAATGAGCAGTTCTTC
.	.	TRBV7-2	TRBJ1-2	CASSWFEGASNYGYTF	TGTGCCAGCAGCTGGTTCGAGGGCGCGTCTAACTATGGCTACACCTTC
few	.	TRBV4-1	TRBJ2-7	CASSSGAHEQYF	TGCGCCAGCAGCTCAGGGGCCCACGAGCAGTACTTC
.	.	TRBV24-1	TRBJ2-1	CATSDFRLLPSYNEQFF	TGTGCCACCAGTGATTTTAGGCTCTTACCCTCCTACAATGAGCAGTTCTTC
few	.	TRBV6-6	TRBJ1-4	CASSRRFSEKLFF	TGTGCCAGCAGTCGCCGGTTCAGTGAAAAACTGTTTTTT
few	TRBD1	TRBV7-2	TRBJ1-2	CASSLVGTGGWYGYTF	TGTGCCAGCAGCTTAGTGGGGACAGGGGGTTGGTATGGCTACACCTTC
few	TRBD1	TRBV29-1	TRBJ2-7	CSVVRGQGRYEQYF	TGCAGCGTTGTACGGGGACAGGGAAGGTACGAGCAGTACTTC
.	.	TRBV3-1	TRBJ2-7	CAGSQVSTRYNSYEQYF	TGTGCCGGCAGCCAAGTCTCTACACGGTACAACTCCTACGAGCAGTACTTC
.	TRBD2	TRBV18	TRBJ2-7	CASSPLAGGDEQYF	TGTGCCAGCTCACCACTAGCGGGGGGCGACGAGCAGTACTTC
.	TRBD1	TRBV20-1	TRBJ1-1	CSAPDGQGAGTEAFF	TGCAGTGCCCCAGACGGACAGGGGGCCGGGACTGAAGCTTTCTTT
.	TRBD2	TRBV4-1	TRBJ2-1	CASSQLASGGVHEQFF	TGCGCCAGCAGCCAGTTGGCTAGCGGGGGGGTGCATGAGCAGTTCTTC
few	.	TRBV4-2	TRBJ2-1	CASSQESSKTHGEQFF	TGTGCCAGCAGCCAAGAAAGTAGTAAGACCCACGGTGAGCAGTTCTTC
.	TRBD2	TRBV5-5	TRBJ2-3	CASGLFAGGATDTQYF	TGTGCCAGCGGCTTGTTTGCCGGGGGGGCCACAGATACGCAGTATTTT
few	.	TRBV29-1	TRBJ1-2	CSVAGVVGYTF	TGCAGCGTTGCAGGGGTTGTTGGCTACACCTTC
few	TRBD1	TRBV10-3	TRBJ2-7	CAISPGTGSHEQYF	TGTGCCATCTCCCCGGGGACAGGGTCCCACGAGCAGTACTTC
.	.	TRBV29-1	TRBJ1-1	CSTGGWDTEAFF	TGCAGCACGGGGGGGTGGGACACTGAAGCTTTCTTT
few	.	TRBV4-2	TRBJ2-6	CASSGTTGANVLTF	TGTGCCAGCAGCGGAACAACTGGGGCCAACGTCCTGACTTTC
few	.	TRBV20-1	TRBJ2-1	CSASGLRGSENEQFF	TGCAGTGCTAGTGGATTGAGGGGCTCAGAAAATGAGCAGTTCTTC
few	TRBD1	TRBV2	TRBJ1-1	CASRDRGRNTEAFF	TGTGCCAGCAGAGACAGGGGTAGGAACACTGAAGCTTTCTTT
.	.	TRBV7-2	TRBJ2-3	CASSLAASSGRSTDTQYF	TGTGCCAGCAGCTTAGCCGCCTCCAGCGGGCGTAGCACAGATACGCAGTATTTT
.	.	TRBV5-6	TRBJ1-6	CASSLWAAAYNSPLHF	TGTGCCAGCAGCTTGTGGGCCGCAGCCTATAATTCACCCCTCCACTTT
few	.	TRBV7-9	TRBJ2-1	CASSLPLFNEQFF	TGTGCCAGCAGCTTACCCCTGTTCAATGAGCAGTTCTTC
few	.	TRBV6-5	TRBJ1-6	CASRPDHRVHFTPLHF	TGTGCCAGCAGACCCGACCACAGGGTCCATTTTACACCCCTCCACTTT
.	.	TRBV20-1	TRBJ2-3	CSANSGIAGTDTQYF	TGCAGTGCTAATTCAGGAATAGCGGGCACAGATACGCAGTATTTT
many	TRBD2	TRBV4-3	TRBJ2-3	CASSQVLAGETDTQYF	TGCGCCAGCAGCCAAGTGCTAGCGGGAGAGACAGATACGCAGTATTTT
.	TRBD2	TRBV20-1	TRBJ2-1	CSARDQDSGRSYNEQFF	TGCAGTGCTAGAGATCAGGATAGCGGGAGGTCCTACAATGAGCAGTTCTTC
.	.	TRBV4-3	TRBJ2-1	CASSQVLTVYNEQFF	TGCGCCAGCAGCCAAGTTTTGACAGTGTACAATGAGCAGTTCTTC
.	.	TRBV24-1	TRBJ2-5	CATSDLEPAPYNEQYF	TGTGCCACCAGTGATTTGGAGCCGGCCCCCTACAATGAGCAGTACTTC
once	.	TRBV10-3	TRBJ1-1	CAIRDPLAGATNTEAFF	TGTGCCATCAGGGATCCGCTTGCGGGGGCCACTAACACTGAAGCTTTCTTT
.	TRBD1	TRBV10-3	TRBJ1-2	CAISEGQVLNYGYTF	TGTGCCATCAGTGAGGGACAGGTTCTTAACTATGGCTACACCTTC